This entry describes one T cell receptor (beta chain). Its recognized antigen is unknown. No clone much larger than this one lies a single base away; base qualities are absent. The sample is drawn from a study of cytomegalovirus exposure and HLA in healthy donors (dated by TCRdb to 2016 to 2017). Background on the whole study: An earlier analysis of about 530 of the donors reported roughly 300 Gb of sequence data and 95 million to 120 million unique TCR beta sequences obtained from around 190 million T cells. A separate validation cohort of some 130 different subjects was used in addition to the roughly 620-subject first cohort. In an earlier analysis of more than 550 of the donors, high-throughput TCR beta sequencing was used to judge whether each TCR beta V gene segment behaved as functional or pseudogenic. HLA typing covered class I and class II loci at four-digit resolution. Around 320 gigabases of sequencing data and approximately 93 million unique TCR sequences were included in an early release covering 550 to 800 HLA-typed donors. A later analysis re-analyzed previously published TCR beta repertoires from roughly 630 donors and added high-resolution HLA genotyping to study TCR occurrence patterns. A later genetic analysis took genome-wide SNP genotypes for about 65% of the 666 donors and used that subset as a discovery cohort. Every discovery cohort repertoire had been produced on one sequencing platform. Roughly five DR-DQ haplotypes were treated as single units for association and clustering because of strong linkage in the cohort. Among the 398 genotyped donors, approximately 81% belonged to the genetic ancestry cluster associated with self-reported Caucasian donors. Typing coverage varied by locus: about 620-630 donors for A, B, C, DRB1 and DQB1; roughly 560 for DQA1; over 600 for DPA1; 450 to 480 for DPB1. Among 350 to 400 genotyped donors of the cohort, an average of roughly 240,000 unique TCR beta nucleotide sequences were sequenced per donor, roughly a sixth of them non-productive. To predict cytomegalovirus infection status, the study combined high-throughput TCR immunosequencing, statistical association of individual TCRs with disease status, and machine learning. Donor age, sex, ethnicity and CMV serostatus were collected together with the repertoire data. The study was designed to test whether signatures of past pathogen exposure could be identified by cataloging public T cell receptors. Rather than drawing on any new phenotypic data, the later analysis identified candidate immune exposures from TCR beta sequences and the way those sequences occurred across donors. The T cell repertoires of around 670 subjects were profiled by immunosequencing and related to cytomegalovirus serostatus. General findings and caveats noted by the study authors: In a later analysis, HLA-associated TCR beta chains showed more clonal expansion and lower generation probabilities than non-associated chains that were equally common. In a later genetic analysis, a missense DCLRE1C variant was associated with V-gene and J-gene trimming of TCR beta chains, and the association was replicated in an independent cohort. A later genetic analysis reported fewer N-insertions in productive TCRs among donors in an Asian-associated ancestry cluster than the approximately 700-donor mean. Assigning TCR associations to individual alleles was difficult when HLA alleles, especially DR and DQ, strongly co-occurred. Because counts were too low, about 15 rarely observed V segments, including chromosome 9 orphons, were left out of the earlier analysis of several hundred of the donors. HLA typing was unavailable for some donors at each locus, so association tests used only the typed subset. In a later analysis, the rate of TCR association differed among HLA loci, with DRB1 alleles having the most associated TCRs and HLA-C alleles having the fewest. According to a later analysis, parvovirus B19, influenza, CMV and Epstein-Barr virus appeared linked to several top co-occurrence clusters. Linkage disequilibrium might explain the correlated functional status among segregating V segments, but an unknown experimental factor could not be ruled out. Only TCR beta chains were sequenced in this cohort, and the absence of alpha or paired-chain data limited detectable features. In both the original and validation cohorts, the classifier was reported to diagnose cytomegalovirus status with high specificity and sensitivity. Broadly in line with IMGT annotations, most TCR beta V segments showed up in productive rearrangements about 90% or about 30% of the time in an earlier analysis of several hundred of the donors. The only immune exposure information available for the cohort was CMV serostatus. A few of the identified cytomegalovirus-associated TCR beta chains were confirmed in vitro to be specific for cytomegalovirus antigens. Most TCR sequences were observed very rarely across donors, whereas some public TCRs were present in many individuals. Most CMV-associated TCR beta chains appeared to be HLA-restricted in a later analysis, and the HLA associations seemed to be driven largely by CMV exposure. The study gave a list of 150 to 200 TCR beta chains associated with cytomegalovirus. Roughly uniform sequencing depth across donors was assumed in presence/absence analyses, although this assumption may not hold. It was suggested by the authors that the approach could potentially be generalized to other disease states and immunological phenotypes. A cluster of highly shared sequence variants was judged likely to be a technical artifact of the sequencing pipeline. In a later analysis, some 18,000 TCR beta sequences were associated with specific HLA alleles at a false discovery rate of 0.05. The 87-base-pair reads could not distinguish some IMGT-functional V segments, including TRBV6-2 and TRBV6-3, so those segments were excluded. A further reported finding was that TCR beta sequences accurately predicted the HLA-A and HLA-B alleles for most subjects in the first cohort.

Library preparation used the immunoSEQ multiplex PCR assay. For the multiplex PCR, a mixture combining 60 forward primers for TCR Vbeta segments and 13 reverse primers for TCR Jbeta segments was used. Amplification of the CDR3 region of rearranged TCR beta genes was performed with a multiplex PCR assay on genomic DNA. The Illumina HiSeq System was used to sequence the amplified TCR beta libraries as 87-base-pair reads. The authors' pipeline ran thus. A later analysis tallied around 80 million unique TCR beta chains across the 550 to 850 repertoires, and about 10 million of those chains were shared by two or more donors. Raw reads were error-corrected and collapsed into unique sequences by a nearest-neighbor algorithm in which closely related sequences were merged to remove PCR and sequencing errors. CDR3 sequences were aligned to IMGT reference sequences to assign V, D and J gene segments. Each retained sequence needed at least a six-nucleotide match to both a V gene segment and a J gene segment. Rearrangements were called productive when the CDR3 lacked stop codons and stayed in frame with V and J; all others were non-productive. Following IMGT convention, CDR3 was defined as the stretch from the second conserved V-encoded cysteine to the conserved J-encoded phenylalanine. In an earlier analysis of 500 to 650 of the donors, sequences lacking an unambiguous match to a single V gene segment were excluded. In an earlier analysis of approximately 590 of the donors, V segments were called functional above 56.7% productive rearrangements and were called segregating when the between-donor standard deviation exceeded 5%. To diagnose cytomegalovirus status from the catalog of TCR beta chain sequences, a statistical classification framework was built. A later analysis assigned V and J genes by comparing TCR nucleotide sequences with IMGT/GENE-DB human TR gene sequences. The TCRdist pipeline was used in a later analysis to assign CDR3 sequences and most-parsimonious VDJ recombination scenarios. In a later analysis, each TCR beta chain was defined by its CDR3 amino acid sequence together with its V-gene family, and reads without a unique V-gene family were excluded. A later analysis removed 500 to 600 highly shared, low-generation-probability nucleotide sequences to deal with suspected cross-contamination and a sequencing artifact. For each public chain, a later analysis derived a clonal expansion index from normalized ranks of inferred template counts within each repertoire. Generation probabilities in a later analysis came from a VDJ recombination model fitted to out-of-frame rearrangements, and those results were checked against IGoR. A later analysis scored TCR-TCR, TCR-HLA and TCR-CMV co-occurrence with hypergeometric tests, applying a repertoire-size bias correction to TCR pairs. To estimate false discovery rates, a later analysis permuted the HLA or CMV assignments 20 times. In a later analysis, co-occurring TCRs were grouped with DBSCAN, and TCRdist sequence similarity was added when clustering was performed within HLA-allele-positive subsets. Repertoires with fewer than 30,000 or more than 120,000 public chains were left out of co-occurrence clustering, as were five repertoires with anomalous nucleotide sharing. TCRdb holds this immuneACCESS table with in-frame rearrangements only. Some clones are missing; in checked studies, unresolved V genes explain under half, and the rest has no known cause. V and J calls and clone size follow that table, whereas D and trimming were derived from the DNA. The sample table shows under 150,000 clones, and 65% to 90% are seen once. 2.7% of the sample is taken by the ten largest.

The CDR1 and CDR2 encoded by the germline V gene are MRHNA and SNTAGT. From the cysteine through the phenylalanine, the CDR3 covers 20 amino acids. Of all the DNA, just the CDR3 is kept, 60 bases in frame from base 1. Trimming leaves V shorter by 0 bases and J shorter by 0 bases, with the junction holding 11 bases beyond the gene matches. The cohort consisted of 600 to 750 healthy bone marrow donors. All cohort members were sampled while nominally healthy, although unrecorded immune exposures were likely present. The donor tested CMV seronegative and was one of the 352 seronegative cohort members. Each donor provided a peripheral blood sample, and peripheral blood mononuclear cells were used for TCR beta sequencing. The Qiagen DNeasy Blood Extraction Kit was used to extract genomic DNA from the blood cell samples.

This TCR was recovered from a man aged 45-60 years in good health and CMV-seronegative. Sequencing was carried out using PBMCs. Recombination joined TRBV6-4 with TRBJ1-1, with 12 junctional bases fitting TRBD1. CDR3 region: CASSDSGQGALPSVNTEAFF. The DNA reads as follows: TGTGCCAGCAGTGACTCGGGACAGGGGGCTCTGCCCTCGGTGAACACTGAAGCTTTCTTT.